The rows below give T cell receptor beta chains drawn from one sample of a study of cytomegalovirus exposure and HLA in healthy donors. TCRdb's table, derived via immunoSEQ multiplex PCR, lists solely in-frame clones and lacks some. This table has hundreds of thousands of clones, 75% to 90% appearing once. Material for sequencing was PBMCs. The receptors shown here come from a woman aged 18-35 years in good health and CMV-seronegative. Both conserved end residues are part of each CDR3. The D gene is left open where the match is weak. Rows give clone size only sometimes, using once, few, many, or a class for an expanded clone.

V gene: TRBV11-2
clone size: -
J gene: TRBJ2-1
CDR3 length: 15
D gene: -
CDR3 protein: CASSLGGGAYNEQFF
CDR3 DNA: TGTGCCAGCAGCTTGGGAGGGGGGGCTTACAATGAGCAGTTCTTC

V gene: TRBV9
clone size: -
J gene: TRBJ2-1
CDR3 length: 14
D gene: TRBD2
CDR3 protein: CASSVASGGARQFF
CDR3 DNA: TGTGCCAGCAGCGTAGCTAGCGGGGGGGCCCGGCAGTTCTTC

V gene: TRBV27
clone size: -
J gene: TRBJ2-2
CDR3 length: 15
D gene: -
CDR3 protein: CASSPWAGSTGELFF
CDR3 DNA: TGTGCCAGCAGTCCCTGGGCGGGATCCACCGGGGAGCTGTTTTTT

V gene: TRBV28
clone size: -
J gene: TRBJ2-1
CDR3 length: 14
D gene: -
CDR3 protein: CASSLPGSHNEQFF
CDR3 DNA: TGTGCCAGCAGCCTCCCAGGGTCTCACAATGAGCAGTTCTTC

V gene: TRBV11-1
clone size: -
J gene: TRBJ2-7
CDR3 length: 15
D gene: -
CDR3 protein: CASSLPAGQFDEQYF
CDR3 DNA: TGTGCCAGCAGCTTACCAGCGGGACAATTCGACGAGCAGTACTTC

V gene: TRBV7-2
clone size: -
J gene: TRBJ2-1
CDR3 length: 16
D gene: TRBD2
CDR3 protein: CASSSPGLARGNEQFF
CDR3 DNA: TGTGCCAGCAGCTCACCGGGACTAGCGAGGGGGAATGAGCAGTTCTTC

V gene: TRBV28
clone size: -
J gene: TRBJ1-2
CDR3 length: 14
D gene: TRBD1
CDR3 protein: CASSLYGTGRGYTF
CDR3 DNA: TGTGCCAGCAGTTTATACGGGACAGGACGTGGCTACACCTTC

V gene: TRBV6-5
clone size: once
J gene: TRBJ2-1
CDR3 length: 13
D gene: -
CDR3 protein: CASSYSASVEQFF
CDR3 DNA: TGTGCCAGCAGTTACTCGGCTAGCGTTGAGCAGTTCTTC

V gene: TRBV10-3
clone size: -
J gene: TRBJ2-7
CDR3 length: 11
D gene: TRBD2
CDR3 protein: CAISSGGEQYF
CDR3 DNA: TGTGCCATCAGCTCGGGGGGCGAGCAGTACTTC

V gene: TRBV10-1
clone size: -
J gene: TRBJ2-2
CDR3 length: 13
D gene: -
CDR3 protein: CASSESVRGELFF
CDR3 DNA: TGCGCCAGCAGTGAGTCCGTCCGTGGGGAGCTGTTTTTT

V gene: TRBV2
clone size: -
J gene: TRBJ1-3
CDR3 length: 16
D gene: -
CDR3 protein: CASSEGLGRPGNTIYF
CDR3 DNA: TGTGCCAGCAGTGAAGGCCTAGGGAGACCTGGAAACACCATATATTTT

V gene: TRBV5-4
clone size: -
J gene: TRBJ2-1
CDR3 length: 15
D gene: -
CDR3 protein: CASSPSQSSYNEQFF
CDR3 DNA: TGTGCCAGCAGCCCTAGTCAGAGCTCCTACAATGAGCAGTTCTTC

V gene: TRBV28
clone size: -
J gene: TRBJ2-7
CDR3 length: 13
D gene: -
CDR3 protein: CASTPGGVYEQYF
CDR3 DNA: TGTGCCAGCACCCCCGGGGGAGTCTACGAGCAGTACTTC

V gene: TRBV6-5
clone size: -
J gene: TRBJ1-1
CDR3 length: 15
D gene: TRBD1
CDR3 protein: CASSYGTGAGTEAFF
CDR3 DNA: TGTGCCAGCAGTTACGGGACAGGGGCGGGGACTGAAGCTTTCTTT

V gene: TRBV11-2
clone size: -
J gene: TRBJ2-1
CDR3 length: 14
D gene: -
CDR3 protein: CASSLRLFVNEQFF
CDR3 DNA: TGTGCCAGCAGCTTACGTCTTTTTGTCAATGAGCAGTTCTTC

V gene: TRBV19
clone size: -
J gene: TRBJ2-1
CDR3 length: 19
D gene: -
CDR3 protein: CASSIVKTDRGGVYNEQFF
CDR3 DNA: TGTGCCAGTAGTATAGTCAAGACAGACAGGGGAGGGGTATACAATGAGCAGTTCTTC

V gene: TRBV27
clone size: few
J gene: TRBJ1-6
CDR3 length: 14
D gene: TRBD1
CDR3 protein: CASSLDRGSSPLHF
CDR3 DNA: TGTGCCAGCAGTTTGGACAGGGGAAGTTCACCCCTCCACTTT

V gene: TRBV28
clone size: -
J gene: TRBJ1-1
CDR3 length: 15
D gene: TRBD1
CDR3 protein: CASHEMTGGFTEAFF
CDR3 DNA: TGTGCCAGCCACGAAATGACAGGGGGATTCACTGAAGCTTTCTTT

V gene: TRBV5-1
clone size: once
J gene: TRBJ1-1
CDR3 length: 15
D gene: TRBD1
CDR3 protein: CASSHTQGMNTEAFF
CDR3 DNA: TGCGCCAGCAGTCACACACAGGGGATGAACACTGAAGCTTTCTTT

V gene: TRBV28
clone size: -
J gene: TRBJ2-2
CDR3 length: 17
D gene: -
CDR3 protein: CASSPPLRDSNTGELFF
CDR3 DNA: TGTGCCAGCAGTCCCCCCCTCCGAGACTCGAACACCGGGGAGCTGTTTTTT

V gene: TRBV29-1
clone size: few
J gene: TRBJ1-1
CDR3 length: 12
D gene: TRBD1
CDR3 protein: CSVQTGGLRAFF
CDR3 DNA: TGCAGCGTCCAGACAGGGGGCTTAAGAGCTTTCTTT

V gene: TRBV25-1
clone size: once
J gene: TRBJ1-1
CDR3 length: 14
D gene: TRBD1
CDR3 protein: CASSQGQGATEAFF
CDR3 DNA: TGTGCCAGCAGCCAAGGACAGGGGGCAACTGAAGCTTTCTTT

V gene: TRBV19
clone size: -
J gene: TRBJ2-3
CDR3 length: 13
D gene: -
CDR3 protein: CASSGLVTDTQYF
CDR3 DNA: TGTGCCAGTAGCGGACTCGTCACAGATACGCAGTATTTT

V gene: TRBV14
clone size: -
J gene: TRBJ1-6
CDR3 length: 13
D gene: -
CDR3 protein: CASSRGGTAPLHF
CDR3 DNA: TGTGCCAGCAGCCGGGGGGGGACGGCACCCCTCCACTTT

V gene: TRBV7-8
clone size: -
J gene: TRBJ1-1
CDR3 length: 12
D gene: -
CDR3 protein: CASSLSGTEAFF
CDR3 DNA: TGTGCCAGCAGCTTATCGGGGACTGAAGCTTTCTTT

V gene: TRBV1
clone size: -
J gene: TRBJ2-1
CDR3 length: 17
D gene: -
CDR3 protein: CTSSTTIMVAGGREQFF
CDR3 DNA: TGCACCAGCAGCACGACCATTATGGTAGCGGGAGGCCGCGAGCAGTTCTTC

V gene: TRBV5-1
clone size: -
J gene: TRBJ2-7
CDR3 length: 17
D gene: TRBD1
CDR3 protein: CASSLAHGGQGTYEQYF
CDR3 DNA: TGCGCCAGCAGCTTGGCCCACGGGGGACAGGGTACCTACGAGCAGTACTTC

V gene: TRBV30
clone size: -
J gene: TRBJ2-1
CDR3 length: 14
D gene: TRBD2
CDR3 protein: CAWSEGLAYNEQFF
CDR3 DNA: TGTGCCTGGAGTGAGGGACTAGCTTACAATGAGCAGTTCTTC

V gene: TRBV7-9
clone size: -
J gene: TRBJ2-7
CDR3 length: 13
D gene: TRBD2
CDR3 protein: CASSPGGGDEQYF
CDR3 DNA: TGTGCCAGCAGCCCCGGTGGGGGGGACGAGCAGTACTTC

V gene: TRBV5-1
clone size: once
J gene: TRBJ1-2
CDR3 length: 12
D gene: TRBD1
CDR3 protein: CASSPDRVRYTF
CDR3 DNA: TGCGCCAGCAGCCCAGACAGGGTCCGCTACACCTTC

V gene: TRBV2
clone size: -
J gene: TRBJ2-3
CDR3 length: 15
D gene: TRBD1
CDR3 protein: CASSQGQGVWNTQYF
CDR3 DNA: TGTGCCAGCAGTCAGGGACAGGGGGTGTGGAATACGCAGTATTTT

V gene: TRBV9
clone size: -
J gene: TRBJ2-3
CDR3 length: 16
D gene: TRBD1
CDR3 protein: CASSAQGASSTDTQYF
CDR3 DNA: TGTGCCAGCAGCGCACAGGGGGCGTCTAGCACAGATACGCAGTATTTT

V gene: TRBV28
clone size: -
J gene: TRBJ1-5
CDR3 length: 12
D gene: -
CDR3 protein: CASSSVNQPQHF
CDR3 DNA: TGTGCCAGCAGTTCCGTCAATCAGCCCCAGCATTTT

V gene: TRBV5-1
clone size: -
J gene: TRBJ2-7
CDR3 length: 16
D gene: TRBD1
CDR3 protein: CASSYLQGKFTYEQYF
CDR3 DNA: TGCGCCAGCAGCTATTTACAGGGGAAATTCACCTACGAGCAGTACTTC

V gene: TRBV7-9
clone size: -
J gene: TRBJ2-3
CDR3 length: 13
D gene: -
CDR3 protein: CASSGALAPPQYF
CDR3 DNA: TGTGCCAGCAGCGGGGCCCTAGCGCCACCCCAGTATTTT

V gene: TRBV27
clone size: few
J gene: TRBJ1-3
CDR3 length: 14
D gene: -
CDR3 protein: CASSLTGFGNTIYF
CDR3 DNA: TGTGCCAGCAGTTTAACAGGGTTTGGAAACACCATATATTTT

V gene: TRBV4-1
clone size: -
J gene: TRBJ2-7
CDR3 length: 15
D gene: TRBD2
CDR3 protein: CASSQQGGGRYEQYF
CDR3 DNA: TGCGCCAGCAGCCAACAGGGCGGGGGGCGGTACGAGCAGTACTTC

V gene: TRBV5-5
clone size: -
J gene: TRBJ2-7
CDR3 length: 12
D gene: -
CDR3 protein: CASSLPAYEQYF
CDR3 DNA: TGTGCCAGCAGCTTGCCCGCGTACGAGCAGTACTTC

V gene: TRBV7-9
clone size: -
J gene: TRBJ2-5
CDR3 length: 13
D gene: -
CDR3 protein: CASSLVVQETQYF
CDR3 DNA: TGTGCCAGCAGCTTAGTCGTTCAAGAGACCCAGTACTTC

V gene: TRBV4-1
clone size: -
J gene: TRBJ2-7
CDR3 length: 15
D gene: TRBD2
CDR3 protein: CASRPEAGGPYEQYF
CDR3 DNA: TGCGCCAGCAGACCGGAAGCGGGGGGGCCCTACGAGCAGTACTTC

V gene: TRBV11-3
clone size: few
J gene: TRBJ2-5
CDR3 length: 13
D gene: -
CDR3 protein: CASSSGVQETQYF
CDR3 DNA: TGTGCCAGCAGCTCGGGGGTTCAAGAGACCCAGTACTTC

V gene: TRBV15
clone size: once
J gene: TRBJ2-2
CDR3 length: 14
D gene: TRBD2
CDR3 protein: CATSKAGEVGELFF
CDR3 DNA: TGTGCCACCAGCAAGGCGGGAGAAGTCGGGGAGCTGTTTTTT

V gene: TRBV5-1
clone size: -
J gene: TRBJ2-1
CDR3 length: 14
D gene: -
CDR3 protein: CASSPGSLYNEQFF
CDR3 DNA: TGCGCCAGCAGCCCGGGGTCCTTATACAATGAGCAGTTCTTC

V gene: TRBV28
clone size: -
J gene: TRBJ2-2
CDR3 length: 21
D gene: TRBD2
CDR3 protein: CASSTLTPGTSGGILVGELFF
CDR3 DNA: TGTGCCAGCAGTACACTAACCCCCGGGACTAGCGGGGGCATACTCGTGGGGGAGCTGTTTTTT

V gene: TRBV7-9
clone size: -
J gene: TRBJ2-1
CDR3 length: 18
D gene: TRBD2
CDR3 protein: CASSELAGGPSSYNEQFF
CDR3 DNA: TGTGCCAGCAGCGAACTAGCGGGAGGGCCCTCCTCCTACAATGAGCAGTTCTTC

V gene: TRBV11-2
clone size: once
J gene: TRBJ2-7
CDR3 length: 15
D gene: TRBD1
CDR3 protein: CASSWGTGQHYEQYF
CDR3 DNA: TGTGCCAGCAGCTGGGGGACAGGGCAGCACTACGAGCAGTACTTC

V gene: TRBV5-4
clone size: -
J gene: TRBJ2-7
CDR3 length: 15
D gene: TRBD2
CDR3 protein: CASSLEGTISGEQYF
CDR3 DNA: TGTGCCAGCAGCTTGGAGGGGACTATATCTGGAGAGCAGTACTTC

V gene: TRBV5-6
clone size: -
J gene: TRBJ1-2
CDR3 length: 13
D gene: TRBD1
CDR3 protein: CASSSGQGDGYTF
CDR3 DNA: TGTGCCAGCAGTTCTGGACAGGGCGATGGCTACACCTTC

V gene: TRBV11-2
clone size: -
J gene: TRBJ1-2
CDR3 length: 15
D gene: TRBD1
CDR3 protein: CASSITGGAYYGYTF
CDR3 DNA: TGTGCCAGCAGCATTACAGGGGGCGCATACTATGGCTACACCTTC

V gene: TRBV4-1
clone size: -
J gene: TRBJ2-1
CDR3 length: 14
D gene: -
CDR3 protein: CASSHFPGDNEQFF
CDR3 DNA: TGCGCCAGCAGCCACTTTCCGGGGGACAATGAGCAGTTCTTC

V gene: TRBV2
clone size: -
J gene: TRBJ1-2
CDR3 length: 14
D gene: -
CDR3 protein: CASVGGIGSFGYTF
CDR3 DNA: TGTGCCAGCGTGGGGGGGATTGGATCTTTTGGCTACACCTTC